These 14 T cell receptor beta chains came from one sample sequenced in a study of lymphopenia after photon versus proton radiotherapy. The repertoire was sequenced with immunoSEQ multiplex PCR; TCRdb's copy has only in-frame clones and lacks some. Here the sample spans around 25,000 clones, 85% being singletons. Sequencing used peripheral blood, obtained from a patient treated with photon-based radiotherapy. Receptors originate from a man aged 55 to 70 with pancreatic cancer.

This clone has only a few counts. This CDR3 reads CASSEYDSGNTIYF. The CDR3 DNA reads TGTGCCAGCAGTGAATACGATTCTGGAAACACCATATATTTT. The V and J genes are TRBV6-1 and TRBJ1-3; no firm D call. Trimming pared 2 bases from V and 1 base from J, leaving 6 bases between. Germline assignment: CDR1 MNHNS and CDR2 SASEGT. The CDR3 spans 14 residues.

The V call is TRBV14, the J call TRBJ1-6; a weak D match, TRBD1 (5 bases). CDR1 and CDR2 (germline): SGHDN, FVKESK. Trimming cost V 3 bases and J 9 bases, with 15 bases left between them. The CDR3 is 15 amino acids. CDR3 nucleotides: TGTGCCAGCAGCCAGCGGGACGGACTCAGTTCACCCCTCCACTTT. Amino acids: CASSQRDGLSSPLHF.

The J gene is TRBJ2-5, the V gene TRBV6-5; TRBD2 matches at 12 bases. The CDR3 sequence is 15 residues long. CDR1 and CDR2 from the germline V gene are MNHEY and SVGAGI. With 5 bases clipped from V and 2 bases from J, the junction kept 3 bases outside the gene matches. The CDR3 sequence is CASSGLAGKQETQYF. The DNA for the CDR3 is TGTGCCAGCAGTGGACTAGCGGGGAAACAAGAGACCCAGTACTTC.

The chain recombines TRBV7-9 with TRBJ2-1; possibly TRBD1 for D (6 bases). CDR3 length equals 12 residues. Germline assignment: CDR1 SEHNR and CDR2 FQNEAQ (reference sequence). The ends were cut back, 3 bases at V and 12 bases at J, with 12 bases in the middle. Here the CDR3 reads CASSFGTNLQFF. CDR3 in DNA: TGTGCCAGCAGCTTTGGGACAAATTTGCAGTTCTTC.

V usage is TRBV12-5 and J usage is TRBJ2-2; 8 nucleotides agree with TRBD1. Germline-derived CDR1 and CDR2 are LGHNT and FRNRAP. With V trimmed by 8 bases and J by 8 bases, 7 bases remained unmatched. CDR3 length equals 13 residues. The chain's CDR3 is CASSGTGRGELFF. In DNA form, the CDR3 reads TGTGCTAGTTCCGGGACAGGCAGAGGGGAGCTGTTTTTT. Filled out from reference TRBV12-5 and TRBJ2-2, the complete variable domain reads DARVTQTPRHKVTEMGQEVTMRCQPILGHNTVFWYRQTMMQGLELLAYFRNRAPLDDSGMPKDRFSAEMPDATLATLKIQPSEPRDSAVYFCASSGTGRGELFFGEGSRLTVL.

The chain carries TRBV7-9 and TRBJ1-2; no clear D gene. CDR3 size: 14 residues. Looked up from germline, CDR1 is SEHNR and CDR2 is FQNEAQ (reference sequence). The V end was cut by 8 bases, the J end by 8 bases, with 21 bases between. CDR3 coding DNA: TGTGCCAGCGAGCGGGTGGGGAATGTGTTCGGCTACACCTTC. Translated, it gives CASERVGNVFGYTF.

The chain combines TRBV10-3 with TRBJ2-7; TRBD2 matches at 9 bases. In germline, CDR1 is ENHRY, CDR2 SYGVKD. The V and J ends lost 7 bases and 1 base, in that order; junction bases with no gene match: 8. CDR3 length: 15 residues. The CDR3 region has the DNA TGTGCCATCAACGGCGGGGGGGCTGCGTCCTACGAGCAGTACTTC. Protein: CAINGGGAASYEQYF.

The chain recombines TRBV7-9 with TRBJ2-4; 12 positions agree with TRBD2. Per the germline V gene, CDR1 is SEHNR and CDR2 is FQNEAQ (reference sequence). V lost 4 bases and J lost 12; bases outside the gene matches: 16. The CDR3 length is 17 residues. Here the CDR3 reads CASSSSRLAGVPVGQYF. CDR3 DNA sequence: TGTGCCAGCAGCTCCTCCCGACTAGCGGGGGTCCCAGTGGGTCAGTACTTC.

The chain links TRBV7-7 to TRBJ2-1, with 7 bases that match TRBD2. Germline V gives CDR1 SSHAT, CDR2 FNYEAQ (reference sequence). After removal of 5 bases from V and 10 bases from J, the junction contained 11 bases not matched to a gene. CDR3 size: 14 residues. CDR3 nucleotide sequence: TGTGCCAGCAGCCCGAGGACGGGGGGACGCGAGCAGTTCTTC. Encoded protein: CASSPRTGGREQFF.

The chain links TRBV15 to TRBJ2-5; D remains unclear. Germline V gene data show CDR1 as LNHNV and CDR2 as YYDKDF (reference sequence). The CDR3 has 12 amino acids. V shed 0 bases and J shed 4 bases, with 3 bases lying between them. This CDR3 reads CATSRDLETQYF. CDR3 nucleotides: TGTGCCACCAGCAGAGATTTAGAGACCCAGTACTTC.

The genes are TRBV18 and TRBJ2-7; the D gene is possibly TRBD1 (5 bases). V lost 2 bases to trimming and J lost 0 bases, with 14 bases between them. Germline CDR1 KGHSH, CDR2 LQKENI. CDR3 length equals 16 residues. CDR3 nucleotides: TGTGCCAGCTCACCAACGACAGTCCCTAGCTCCTACGAGCAGTACTTC. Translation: CASSPTTVPSSYEQYF.

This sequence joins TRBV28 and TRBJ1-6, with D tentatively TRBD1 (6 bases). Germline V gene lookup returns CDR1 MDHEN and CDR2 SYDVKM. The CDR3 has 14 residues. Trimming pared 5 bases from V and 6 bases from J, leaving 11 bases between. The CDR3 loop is CASSSGGPNSPLHF. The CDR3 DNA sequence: TGTGCCAGCAGTAGTGGGGGGCCTAATTCACCCCTCCACTTT.

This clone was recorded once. CDR3 nucleotides: TGCGCCAGCAGCCAAAAACTAGCCTTCACAGATACGCAGTATTTT. This codes for CASSQKLAFTDTQYF. The rearrangement links TRBV4-1 to TRBJ2-3; tentative D call: TRBD2 (6 bases). The V gene's germline CDR1 is MGHRA and CDR2 YSYEKL. V lost 2 bases to trimming and J lost 2 bases, with 11 bases between them. This CDR3 is built from 15 residues.

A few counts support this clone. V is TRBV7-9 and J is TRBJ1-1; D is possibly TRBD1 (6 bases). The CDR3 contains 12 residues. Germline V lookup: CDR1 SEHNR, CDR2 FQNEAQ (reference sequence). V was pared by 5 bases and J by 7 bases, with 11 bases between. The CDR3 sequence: CASSQTGYEAFF. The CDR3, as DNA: TGTGCCAGCAGCCAGACAGGCTATGAAGCTTTCTTT.